This T cell receptor beta chain was found in a study of blood T cells in healthy people across ages. Across the whole study: Every two T cells gave about one barcoded beta molecule via template switching.

Germline CDR1 and CDR2: SGHRS and YFSETQ. Trimming removed 0 bases at V and 3 bases at J, with 9 bases between. There are 15 residues in the CDR3. General study results and limits: Among T cells, TCR beta diversity per million cells dropped roughly linearly as age rose. Naive and antigen-experienced cells were not separated, limiting conclusive comparison.

Concerning this clonotype itself: Its matching antigen is unknown.

Then a second PCR, running roughly 7 to 11 cycles, was carried out with a sample-barcoded 5' primer and a J-beta primer mix. TCRdb itself ran the 5' RACE reads through MiXCR, one entry per CDR3 protein. Here the sample spans around 1,500,000 distinct CDR3 sequences, over 25% being singletons. Each donor had about 9.6 milliliters of peripheral blood drawn. V is TRBV5-1 and J is TRBJ1-4, with D maybe TRBD1 (5 bases). The receptor comes from a woman aged 30 to 39 in good health. The sample was blood. The CDR3 loop reads CASSLAGDPNEKLFF. The DNA of the CDR3 is TGCGCCAGCAGCTTGGCGGGGGACCCTAATGAAAAACTGTTTTTT.